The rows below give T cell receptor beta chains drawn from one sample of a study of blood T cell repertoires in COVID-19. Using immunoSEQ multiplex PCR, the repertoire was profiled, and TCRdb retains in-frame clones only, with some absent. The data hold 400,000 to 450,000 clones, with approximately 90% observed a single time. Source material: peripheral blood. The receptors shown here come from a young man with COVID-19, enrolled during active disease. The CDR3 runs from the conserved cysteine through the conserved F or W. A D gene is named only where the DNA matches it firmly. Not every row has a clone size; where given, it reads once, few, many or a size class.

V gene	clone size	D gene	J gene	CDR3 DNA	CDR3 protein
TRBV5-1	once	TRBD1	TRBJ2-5	TGCGCCAGCAGCTCGCGGACAGGGGGCCCGAAGACCCAGTACTTC	CASSSRTGGPKTQYF
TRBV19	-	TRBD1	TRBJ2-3	TGTGCCAGTAGTCCTCGACAGGGGGCGCGGGGGACGCAGTATTTT	CASSPRQGARGTQYF
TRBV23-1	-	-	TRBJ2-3	TGCGCCAGCACGAGGGATACGCAGTATTTT	CASTRDTQYF
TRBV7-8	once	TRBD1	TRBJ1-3	TGTGCCAGCAGCTTTCCCGGGACAGGGAAGTTGCTACCTGGAAACACCATATATTTT	CASSFPGTGKLLPGNTIYF
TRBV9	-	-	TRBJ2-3	TGTGCCAGCAGCGATCAGTCTTTTCGCACAGATACGCAGTATTTT	CASSDQSFRTDTQYF
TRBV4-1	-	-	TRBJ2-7	TGCGCCAGCAGCCACCCTCCTATAGCGGCCTACTACGAGCAGTACTTC	CASSHPPIAAYYEQYF
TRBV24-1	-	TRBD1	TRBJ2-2	TGTGCCACCAGTGACAGACAGGGGACCGCCGGGGAGCTGTTTTTT	CATSDRQGTAGELFF
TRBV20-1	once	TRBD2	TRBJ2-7	TGCAGTGCTATAACGGGGGGGGAGCAGTACTTC	CSAITGGEQYF
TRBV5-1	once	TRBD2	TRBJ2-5	TGCGCCAGCCGCCCCATTGGGACTAGCGGTACCCAGTACTTC	CASRPIGTSGTQYF
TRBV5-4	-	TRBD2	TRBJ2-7	TGTGCCAGCAGCCTCGGGACTAGCGGCACCTACGAGCAGTACTTC	CASSLGTSGTYEQYF
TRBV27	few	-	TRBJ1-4	TGTGCCAGCAGTCCAGGGACAACCCCCCAAAAACTGTTTTTT	CASSPGTTPQKLFF
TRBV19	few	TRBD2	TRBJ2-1	TGTGCCAGTAAGCCCAGCGGGAGAACCCCCTACAATGAGCAGTTCTTC	CASKPSGRTPYNEQFF
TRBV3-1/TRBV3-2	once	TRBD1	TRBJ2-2	TGTGCCAGCAGCAGAGGGGGCGGAACGAAAACCGGGGAGCTGTTTTTT	CASSRGGGTKTGELFF
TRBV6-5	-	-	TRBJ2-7	TGTGCCAGTTCACCCAGGGGCGGCGAGCAGTACTTC	CASSPRGGEQYF
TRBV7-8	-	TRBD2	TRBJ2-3	TGTGCCAGCAGCGCAGCTCTTGGGACTAGGCAAGATACGCAGTATTTT	CASSAALGTRQDTQYF
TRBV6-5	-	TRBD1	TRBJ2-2	TGTGCCAGCAGGCGGGCAGGGGGCTCCTCCGGGGAGCTGTTTTTT	CASRRAGGSSGELFF
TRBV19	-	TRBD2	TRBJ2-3	TGTGCCAGTAGCCCGGGGGACTACCACACAGATACGCAGTATTTT	CASSPGDYHTDTQYF
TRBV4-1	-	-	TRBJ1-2	TGCGCCAGCAGCCAAGAATCGGGTCATGGCTACACCTTC	CASSQESGHGYTF
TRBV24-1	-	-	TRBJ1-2	TGTGCCACCAGTGACAGCTATGGCTACACCTTC	CATSDSYGYTF
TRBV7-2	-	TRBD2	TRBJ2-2	TGTGCCAGCAGCCCCCGACTAGCGGGCCCTCGGTGGGACACCGGGGAGCTGTTTTTT	CASSPRLAGPRWDTGELFF
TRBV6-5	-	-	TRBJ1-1	TGTGCCAGCAGAACTAGGGGGGGGGCCCCTGAAGCTTTCTTT	CASRTRGGAPEAFF
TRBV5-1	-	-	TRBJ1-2	TGCGCCAGCGGACGGGAAAGAAACTATGGCTACACCTTC	CASGRERNYGYTF
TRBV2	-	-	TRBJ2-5	TGTGCCAGCAGTGTTTACAGGGTGGAAGAGACCCAGTACTTC	CASSVYRVEETQYF
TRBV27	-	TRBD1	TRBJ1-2	TGTGCCAGCAGCGGACAGGCGAGGGGCTATGGCTACACCTTC	CASSGQARGYGYTF
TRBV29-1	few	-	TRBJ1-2	TGCAGCGTTGAAGATCTCAAGACAGGCTATGGCTACACCTTC	CSVEDLKTGYGYTF
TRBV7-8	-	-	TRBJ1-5	TGTGCCAGCAGCTTCGCAGGGCCGGGTAGGCAGCCCCAGCATTTT	CASSFAGPGRQPQHF
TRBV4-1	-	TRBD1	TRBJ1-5	TGCGCCAGCAGCCAGGGACAGTTCAGCAATCAGCCCCAGCATTTT	CASSQGQFSNQPQHF
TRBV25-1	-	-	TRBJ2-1	TGTGCCAGCAGGAGGGGGGGTTCCTACAATGAGCAGTTCTTC	CASRRGGSYNEQFF
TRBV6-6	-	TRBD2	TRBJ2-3	TGTGCCAGCACCGACTTAGCGGGGGGCACAGATACGCAGTATTTT	CASTDLAGGTDTQYF
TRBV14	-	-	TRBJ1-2	TGTGCCAGCAGCCAAGCAGGGGATCCCCGCTATGGCTACACCTTC	CASSQAGDPRYGYTF
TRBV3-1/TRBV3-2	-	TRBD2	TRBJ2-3	TGTGCCAGCAGCCAGCCACTAGCGGGAGGGCCAGATACGCAGTATTTT	CASSQPLAGGPDTQYF
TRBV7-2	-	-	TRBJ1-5	TGTGCCAGCATTGACACGAACGGTATTCAGCCCCAGCATTTT	CASIDTNGIQPQHF
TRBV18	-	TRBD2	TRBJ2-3	TGTGCCAGCTCACCATTTGCGGGGGGCAGCACAGATACGCAGTATTTT	CASSPFAGGSTDTQYF
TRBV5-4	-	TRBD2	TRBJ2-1	TGTGCCAGCAGCGTGGGACTAGCGGGAGCTGGCAATGAGCAGTTCTTC	CASSVGLAGAGNEQFF
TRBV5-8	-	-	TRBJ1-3	TGTGCCAGCAGCTTGTTTCTGAGCTCTGGAAACACCATATATTTT	CASSLFLSSGNTIYF
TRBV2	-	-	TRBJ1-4	TGTGCCAGCAGTCCGGACTCGTTCAATGAAAAACTGTTTTTT	CASSPDSFNEKLFF
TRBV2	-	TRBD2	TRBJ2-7	TGTGCCAGCAGCCGGGGGGAACTCTACGAGCAGTACTTC	CASSRGELYEQYF
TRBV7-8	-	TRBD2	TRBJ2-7	TGTGCCAGCAGGGAGCGGGGGGGGATTTTTGAGCAGTACTTC	CASRERGGIFEQYF
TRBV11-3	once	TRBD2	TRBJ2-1	TGTGCCAGCAGCTTAGGCCTAGCGGGAGTCAATGAGCAGTTCTTC	CASSLGLAGVNEQFF
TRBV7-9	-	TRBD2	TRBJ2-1	TGTGCCAGCAGCTTTAAGCGGGGAAGCTCCTACAATGAGCAGTTCTTC	CASSFKRGSSYNEQFF
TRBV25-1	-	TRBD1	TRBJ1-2	TGTGCCAGCAGTGATGACAGGGGAGGCTATGGCTACACCTTC	CASSDDRGGYGYTF
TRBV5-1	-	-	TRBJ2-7	TGCGCCAGCAGCTCAGGGATTTTCTACGAGCAGTACTTC	CASSSGIFYEQYF
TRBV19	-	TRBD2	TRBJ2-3	TGTGCCAGTAGTCCGACTAGCGGGAGGGGAGATACGCAGTATTTT	CASSPTSGRGDTQYF
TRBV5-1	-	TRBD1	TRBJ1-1	TGCGCCAGCAGCTTCGAGGGAAGGGGGCACACTGAAGCTTTCTTT	CASSFEGRGHTEAFF
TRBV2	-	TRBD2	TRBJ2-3	TGTGCCAGCAGGAGGACTAGCGGGGGGGGAGGAGATACGCAGTATTTT	CASRRTSGGGGDTQYF
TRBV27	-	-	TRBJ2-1	TGTGCCAGCAGTTTGCAGGGTGGAGTTCAGGATGAGCAGTTCTTC	CASSLQGGVQDEQFF
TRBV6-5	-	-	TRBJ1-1	TGTGCCATCTTTAGCGGAGGGAGTACTGAAGCTTTCTTT	CAIFSGGSTEAFF
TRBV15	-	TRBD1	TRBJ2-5	TGTGCCACCAGCAGAGCCGGGACAGGCCAAGAGACCCAGTACTTC	CATSRAGTGQETQYF
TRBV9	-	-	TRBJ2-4	TGTGCCAGCAGCGTCGCATGGGGAGGCAAAAACATTCAGTACTTC	CASSVAWGGKNIQYF
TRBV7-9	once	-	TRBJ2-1	TGTGCCAGCAGCTTAGAACGTGGTAGCGGATACAATGAGCAGTTCTTC	CASSLERGSGYNEQFF
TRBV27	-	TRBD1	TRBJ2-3	TGTGCCAGCAGTCTACCTCCGGTACAGGGGATTGGCACAGATACGCAGTATTTT	CASSLPPVQGIGTDTQYF
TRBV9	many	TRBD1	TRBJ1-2	TGTGCCAGCAGCGTACCCACAGGGACAGGGGGCGATGGCTACACCTTC	CASSVPTGTGGDGYTF
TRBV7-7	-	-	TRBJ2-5	TGTGCCAGCAGCTTATCTGGGGACACCCAAGAGACCCAGTACTTC	CASSLSGDTQETQYF
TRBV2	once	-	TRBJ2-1	TGTGCCAGCATGGGGGGGGCGTGGGCTGAGCAGTTCTTC	CASMGGAWAEQFF
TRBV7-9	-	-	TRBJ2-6	TGTGCCAGCAGCTTAGCGACAGGTAACGGGGCCAACGTCCTGACTTTC	CASSLATGNGANVLTF